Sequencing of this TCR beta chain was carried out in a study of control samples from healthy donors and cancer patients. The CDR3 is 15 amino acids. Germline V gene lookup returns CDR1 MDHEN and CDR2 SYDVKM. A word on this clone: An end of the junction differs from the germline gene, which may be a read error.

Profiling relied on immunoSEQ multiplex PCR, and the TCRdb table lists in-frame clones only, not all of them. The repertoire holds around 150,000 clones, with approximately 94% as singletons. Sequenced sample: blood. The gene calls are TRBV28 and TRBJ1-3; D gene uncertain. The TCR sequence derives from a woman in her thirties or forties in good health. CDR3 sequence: CAGSLMISSGNTIYF. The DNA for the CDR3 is TGTGCCGGCAGTTTAATGATCAGCTCTGGAAACACCATATATTTT.